One sample yielded the 19 T cell receptor beta chains listed below, sequenced in a study of cytomegalovirus exposure and HLA in healthy donors. Data came from immunoSEQ multiplex PCR; TCRdb stores just in-frame clones and leaves some out. The sample holds approximately 220,000 clones, around nine tenths seen once. Material for sequencing was PBMCs. The receptors stem from a woman aged 18-30 years in good health and CMV-seronegative.

The chain couples TRBV6-1 to TRBJ2-7; 7 bases fit TRBD1. V was pared by 5 bases and J by 5 bases, with 6 bases of the junction left unmatched. Germline lookup yields CDR1 MNHNS and CDR2 SASEGT. The CDR3 consists of 13 residues. The CDR3 DNA sequence: TGTGCCAGCAGTAACGGACAGGTGAACGAGCAGTACTTC. Its protein product is CASSNGQVNEQYF.

The DNA for the CDR3 is TGCGCCAGCAGTTTAATACCGGACAGTGAAGCTTTCTTT. As protein: CASSLIPDSEAFF. V usage is TRBV5-1 and J usage is TRBJ1-1; TRBD1 might be the D (6 bases). This CDR3 spans 13 amino acids. V shed 5 bases and J shed 7 bases, with 15 bases lying between them. Germline V lookup: CDR1 SGHRS, CDR2 YFSETQ.

This chain links TRBV11-2 with TRBJ1-1; D unclear. The CDR3 extends over 14 amino acids. Germline loops: CDR1 SGHAT, CDR2 FQNNGV. The V end lost 7 bases, the J end lost 1 base, and 13 bases lay between the germline ends. In DNA, the CDR3 is TGTGCCAGCACTACGCCCACGTCGAACACTGAAGCTTTCTTT. Amino acids: CASTTPTSNTEAFF.

This rearrangement joins TRBV7-2 to TRBJ2-7, with 9 positions matching TRBD2. Germline assignment: CDR1 SGHTA and CDR2 FQGNSA. This CDR3 has 16 residues. After removal of 5 bases from V and 5 bases from J, the junction contained 13 bases not matched to a gene. The CDR3 reads CASSLYGLAGANEQYF. In DNA form, the CDR3 reads TGTGCCAGCAGCCTATACGGATTAGCGGGAGCTAACGAGCAGTACTTC.

The V gene is TRBV11-3, the J gene TRBJ1-1; D unresolved. There are 14 residues in the CDR3. In germline, CDR1 is SGHNT, CDR2 YENEEA. Deletions cut 1 base from V and 4 bases from J, with 10 bases between. The CDR3 loop is CASSLGGSATEAFF. In DNA form, the CDR3 reads TGTGCCAGCAGCTTAGGAGGGTCAGCCACTGAAGCTTTCTTT.

The CDR3 DNA follows: TGTGCCAGCAGTGAAGCGAGAGACACTGAAGCTTTCTTT. It encodes CASSEARDTEAFF. The chain employs TRBV6-1 and TRBJ1-1; D call uncertain. Trimming stripped 0 bases from V and 3 bases from J, with 5 bases between. The V gene's germline CDR1 is MNHNS and CDR2 SASEGT. The CDR3 spans 13 residues.

This clone was seen just once. The chain links TRBV6-5 to TRBJ1-2; D is possibly TRBD1 (5 bases). The V and J ends lost 11 bases and 1 base respectively, with 11 bases between them. The CDR3 has 12 amino acids. Germline lookup yields CDR1 MNHEY and CDR2 SVGAGI. The DNA for the CDR3 is TGTGCCGCCTTAAGGGGTAACTATGGCTACACCTTC. Residues: CAALRGNYGYTF.

V usage is TRBV6-5 and J usage is TRBJ1-1; the match to TRBD1 covers 7 bases. From germline, CDR1 is MNHEY and CDR2 SVGAGI. The CDR3 extends over 15 amino acids. The junction had 5 bases not matched to a gene; V was cut back by 4 bases and J by 0 bases. CDR3 residues: CASSSKQGMNTEAFF. As DNA, the CDR3 is TGTGCCAGCAGTTCCAAACAGGGGATGAACACTGAAGCTTTCTTT.

V gene TRBV28 combines with J gene TRBJ2-1; D might be TRBD1 (5 bases). V was trimmed by 5 bases and J by 4 bases, leaving 12 bases between them. Germline V gene lookup returns CDR1 MDHEN and CDR2 SYDVKM. CDR3 size: 14 residues. In DNA form, the CDR3 reads TGTGCCAGCAGTCCGGCAGGGCTGTACAATGAGCAGTTCTTC. It specifies CASSPAGLYNEQFF. Full variable domain (outside the CDR3, taken from reference TRBV28 and TRBJ2-1): DVKVTQSSRYLVKRTGEKVFLECVQDMDHENMFWYRQDPGLGLRLIYFSYDVKMKEKGDIPEGYSVSREKKERFSLILESASTNQTSMYLCASSPAGLYNEQFFGPGTRLTVL.

The table lists this clone with a count of one. This rearrangement joins TRBV28 to TRBJ2-7; TRBD1 aligns across 7 bases. The germline gives CDR1 MDHEN, CDR2 SYDVKM. V lost 3 bases, J lost 4 bases, and 6 bases stayed unmatched. The CDR3 length is 14 residues. The CDR3 loop is CASSFPMTGYEQYF. In DNA form, the CDR3 reads TGTGCCAGCAGTTTCCCCATGACAGGGTACGAGCAGTACTTC.

This clone was detected once. The V call is TRBV5-1, the J call TRBJ1-3; D possibly corresponds to TRBD1 (6 bases). CDR1 and CDR2 from the germline V gene are SGHRS and YFSETQ. The germline V and J ends were trimmed by 0 bases and 4 bases, with 17 bases remaining between them. CDR3 length: 17 amino acids. The CDR3 protein is CASSLVGDTLTGNTIYF. Written as DNA, the CDR3 is TGCGCCAGCAGCTTGGTTGGGGACACACTAACGGGAAACACCATATATTTT.

This clone showed up just once. The V and J genes are TRBV5-1 and TRBJ2-7, with 15 bases fitting TRBD2. This CDR3 comprises 16 residues. The V and J ends lost 0 bases and 6 bases, in that order; junction bases with no gene match: 4. CDR1 and CDR2 (germline): SGHRS, YFSETQ. Here the CDR3 DNA reads TGCGCCAGCAGCTTGGAGGGACTAGCGGGAGGACGCGAGCAGTACTTC. The encoded protein is CASSLEGLAGGREQYF.

This clone was detected only once. V and J are TRBV6-1 and TRBJ1-3; 9 bases are a match to TRBD1. This CDR3 is built from 17 residues. Trimming at V came to 8 bases and at J to 2 bases, leaving 13 bases not matched to a gene. The V gene's germline CDR1 is MNHNS and CDR2 SASEGT. The CDR3, as DNA: TGTGCCAGCCGTGGAACAGGGGGCGCCCAAACTGGAAACACCATATATTTT. Residues: CASRGTGGAQTGNTIYF.

The chain recombines TRBV6-1 with TRBJ2-3; the D is unclear. The V gene lost 8 bases and the J gene lost 1 base, with 16 bases spanning the gap. Germline V CDR1 and CDR2: MNHNS, SASEGT. The CDR3 length is 15 residues. The CDR3 sequence: CASLDRVRGTDTQYF. CDR3 sequence (DNA): TGTGCCAGCCTCGACCGGGTACGGGGCACAGATACGCAGTATTTT.

The genes are TRBV28 and TRBJ1-5; 8 bases are a match to TRBD1. The CDR3 is made up of 15 amino acids. After removal of 3 bases from V and 7 bases from J, the junction contained 8 bases not matched to a gene. Germline CDR1 is MDHEN and CDR2 is SYDVKM. CDR3 loop: CASSFVGQGGQPQHF. In nucleotides, the CDR3 is TGTGCCAGCAGTTTCGTAGGACAGGGCGGCCAGCCCCAGCATTTT.

This clone is a singleton in its sample. V is TRBV18 and J is TRBJ2-7; 8 bases fit TRBD1. With 3 bases clipped from V and 4 bases from J, the junction kept 5 bases outside the gene matches. This CDR3 contains 14 residues. Germline V gene data show CDR1 as KGHSH and CDR2 as LQKENI. Written as DNA, the CDR3 is TGTGCCAGCTCACCCTCCCGGGACAGGTACGAGCAGTACTTC. Its translation is CASSPSRDRYEQYF. The full variable domain, with the rest looked up from reference TRBV18 and TRBJ2-7, is NAGVMQNPRHLVRRRGQEARLRCSPMKGHSHVYWYRQLPEEGLKFMVYLQKENIIDESGMPKERFSAEFPKEGPSILRIQQVVRGDSAAYFCASSPSRDRYEQYFGPGTRLTVT.

As regards this clone: Other DNA variants within this sample encode the same CDR3. V gene TRBV29-1 combines with J gene TRBJ2-7, with 8 positions matching TRBD1. The germline V gene has CDR1 SQVTM and CDR2 ANQGSEA. The CDR3 sequence is 12 residues long. V shed 7 bases and J 2 bases; nucleotides not matched to a gene: 4. The CDR3 loop is CSAGTGTYEQYF. In DNA, the CDR3 is TGCAGCGCCGGGACAGGAACCTACGAGCAGTACTTC.

The genes are TRBV6-5 and TRBJ2-2; TRBD1 matches at 7 bases. Germline values: CDR1 MNHEY, CDR2 SVGAGI. V lost 6 bases to trimming and J lost 0 bases; unmatched junction nucleotides: 4. The CDR3 covers 15 residues. The CDR3 nucleotides read TGTGCCAGCAGCCGGGACAGCGCGAACACCGGGGAGCTGTTTTTT. This gives the protein CASSRDSANTGELFF.

This sequence joins TRBV7-6 and TRBJ2-1; D gene uncertain. V was clipped by 5 bases and J by 0 bases, with 8 bases between them. The CDR3 runs 14 residues. Germline CDR1 is SGHVS and CDR2 is FNYEAQ. CDR3 sequence reads: CASSPTDSYNEQFF. For the CDR3, the DNA is TGTGCCAGCAGCCCGACTGACTCCTACAATGAGCAGTTCTTC. Drawing the rest from reference TRBV7-6 and TRBJ2-1, the complete variable domain is GAGVSQSPRYKVTKRGQDVALRCDPISGHVSLYWYRQALGQGPEFLTYFNYEAQQDKSGLPNDRFSAERPEGSISTLTIQRTEQRDSAMYRCASSPTDSYNEQFFGPGTRLTVL.